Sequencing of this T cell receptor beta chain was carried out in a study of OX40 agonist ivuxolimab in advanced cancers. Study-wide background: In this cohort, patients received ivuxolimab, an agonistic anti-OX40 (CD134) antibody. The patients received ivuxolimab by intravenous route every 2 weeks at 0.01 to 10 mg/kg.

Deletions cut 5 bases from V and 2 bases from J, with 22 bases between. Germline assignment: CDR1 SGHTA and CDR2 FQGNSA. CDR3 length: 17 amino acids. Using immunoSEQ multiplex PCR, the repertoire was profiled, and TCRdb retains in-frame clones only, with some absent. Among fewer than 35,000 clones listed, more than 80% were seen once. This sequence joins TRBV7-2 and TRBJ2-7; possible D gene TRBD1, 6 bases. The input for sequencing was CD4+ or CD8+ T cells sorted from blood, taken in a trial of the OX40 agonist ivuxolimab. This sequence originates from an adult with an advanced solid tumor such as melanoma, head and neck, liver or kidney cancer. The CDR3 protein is CASSPIFFTGQPYEQYF. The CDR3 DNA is TGTGCCAGCAGCCCTATTTTTTTTACCGGACAGCCCTACGAGCAGTACTTC.